This T cell receptor beta chain was observed in a study of response to subunit inactivated influenza vaccine. General study findings and limits: With each seasonal influenza vaccination, the authors suggested, few new T cells are recruited.

TCRdb reanalysed the RT-PCR reads using MiXCR and keeps one entry per CDR3 protein. The sample yields 450,000 to 600,000 distinct CDR3 sequences, approximately 7.7% seen once. CDR1 is DFQATT, CDR2 SNEGSKA, per germline (reference sequence). The V and J ends lost 2 bases and 4 bases respectively, with 5 bases between them. This CDR3 comprises 12 residues. In its sample, this clonotype was seen many times. Its antigen is unidentified. The chain carries TRBV20-1 and TRBJ2-2; D remains ambiguous. The TCR sequence derives from a man aged 50 to 75 who received an inactivated influenza vaccine. The sequences come from PBMCs from blood, collected less than 25 months after vaccination. CDR3 sequence reads: CSARHTTGELFF. The DNA of the CDR3 is TGCAGTGCTAGACACACCACCGGGGAGCTGTTTTTT.